This T cell receptor (beta chain) was identified during a study of T cell repertoires in cytomegalovirus infection. Study details: CMV infection plus the matching HLA type was flagged by public TCR beta signatures. Study-wide findings and caveats: The study found HLA-C-restricted CMV-specific TCR beta clonotypes dominating the ex vivo response.

This clonotype was found many times. Its specificity is not known. V dropped 6 bases and J dropped 0; count of bases not matched to a gene: 13. The CDR3 covers 17 residues. The germline CDR1 and CDR2 sequences are MDHEN and SYDVKM. TCRdb re-analysed the reads in MiXCR, keeping a single row per CDR3 protein. Of approximately 260,000 distinct CDR3 sequences in the sample, approximately 15% were seen once. Sequencing was carried out using CD8+ T cells from PBMCs. The chain uses TRBV28 and TRBJ1-1; 7 bases agree with TRBD1. The sequence derives from a human donor in good health (CMV status not recorded). Some clones in this sample may be carry-over from other donors' samples. This CDR3 reads CASRQGRVSPMNTEAFF. The CDR3 region has the DNA TGTGCCAGCAGACAGGGGCGCGTTTCCCCTATGAACACTGAAGCTTTCTTT. Together with reference TRBV28 and TRBJ1-1, the CDR3 gives the full variable domain: DVKVTQSSRYLVKRTGEKVFLECVQDMDHENMFWYRQDPGLGLRLIYFSYDVKMKEKGDIPEGYSVSREKKERFSLILESASTNQTSMYLCASRQGRVSPMNTEAFFGQGTRLTVV.